This note documents a single T cell receptor (beta chain) sequence. The antigen it binds to is not known. One base away there is no much larger clone; base qualities are not given. This entry is derived from a study of cytomegalovirus exposure and HLA in healthy donors listed by TCRdb under 2017. Concerning the study at large: An earlier analysis of approximately 640 of the donors reported roughly 270 Gb of sequence data and 117 million unique TCR beta sequences from approximately 180 million T cells. Using immunosequencing, the study profiled T cell repertoires from fewer than 850 subjects and related those repertoires to cytomegalovirus serostatus. Every repertoire in the discovery cohort had been generated on one and the same sequencing platform. Genome-wide SNP genotypes for about 60% of the roughly 670 donors were used in a later genetic analysis, which treated that subset as a discovery cohort. The number of donors typed differed by locus, with roughly 629-640 for A, B, C, DRB1 and DQB1, around 500 for DQA1, about 610 for DPA1, and 400 to 490 for DPB1. Among the roughly 400 genotyped donors, 75% to 90% belonged to the genetic ancestry cluster associated with self-reported Caucasian donors. The aim of the study was to test whether cataloging public T cell receptors could identify signatures of past pathogen exposure. A later analysis re-examined previously published TCR beta repertoires from just over 650 donors and added high-resolution HLA genotyping to investigate patterns of TCR occurrence. Roughly 5 DR-DQ haplotypes were handled as single units for association and clustering, since linkage in the cohort was strong. Rather than using new phenotypic data, the later analysis identified candidate immune exposures from TCR beta sequences and from how often those sequences occurred across donors. The study combined high-throughput TCR immunosequencing, statistical association of individual TCRs with disease status, and machine learning to predict cytomegalovirus infection status. HLA typing included class I and class II loci at four-digit resolution. An early release covering roughly 640 HLA-typed donors comprised approximately 290 gigabases of sequencing data and around 85 million unique TCR sequences. Besides the first cohort of 500 to 700 subjects, a separate validation cohort made up of 90 to 150 different subjects was used. An earlier analysis of approximately 630 of the donors applied high-throughput TCR beta sequencing to assess whether each TCR beta V gene segment acted as functional or pseudogenic. Donor age, sex, ethnicity and CMV serostatus were collected together with the repertoire data. Across some 400 genotyped donors of the cohort, an average of approximately 200,000 unique TCR beta nucleotide sequences per donor were sequenced, and roughly 20% of those sequences were non-productive.

Libraries were prepared through the immunoSEQ multiplex PCR assay. For the multiplex PCR, a mixture combining 60 forward primers for TCR Vbeta segments and 13 reverse primers for TCR Jbeta segments was used. Amplification of the CDR3 region of rearranged TCR beta genes was performed with a multiplex PCR assay on genomic DNA. On the Illumina HiSeq System, the amplified TCR beta libraries were sequenced as 87-base-pair reads. The study's own analysis went as follows. A later analysis counted some 80 million unique TCR beta chains across the 550 to 800 repertoires, and around 12 million of these chains were shared by at least two donors. Raw reads were error-corrected and collapsed into unique sequences by a nearest-neighbor algorithm in which closely related sequences were merged to remove PCR and sequencing errors. Alignment of CDR3 sequences to IMGT reference sequences was used to assign V, D and J gene segments. For a sequence to be retained, a match of at least six nucleotides to both a V gene segment and a J gene segment was required. A rearrangement was called productive if the CDR3 had no stop codons and remained in frame with V and J, and every other rearrangement was called non-productive. CDR3 was defined according to IMGT convention as the region running from the second conserved V-encoded cysteine to the conserved J-encoded phenylalanine. The earlier analysis of some 550 of the donors excluded any sequence lacking an unambiguous match to a single V gene segment. An earlier analysis of several hundred of the donors called V segments functional above 56.7% productive rearrangements and segregating when the between-donor standard deviation exceeded 5%. A statistical classification framework was built to diagnose cytomegalovirus status from the catalog of TCR beta chain sequences. V and J gene assignment, in a later analysis, came from comparing TCR nucleotide sequences with IMGT/GENE-DB human TR gene sequences. Using the TCRdist pipeline, a later analysis assigned CDR3 sequences along with most-parsimonious VDJ recombination scenarios. In a later analysis, each TCR beta chain was defined by its CDR3 amino acid sequence together with its V-gene family, and reads lacking a unique V-gene family were excluded. A later analysis removed several hundred highly shared, low-generation-probability nucleotide sequences to deal with suspected cross-contamination and a sequencing artifact. For each public chain, a later analysis derived a clonal expansion index from normalized ranks of inferred template counts within each repertoire. In a later analysis, generation probabilities were computed using a VDJ recombination model fitted to out-of-frame rearrangements, and the results were checked against IGoR. A later analysis scored TCR-TCR, TCR-HLA and TCR-CMV co-occurrence with hypergeometric tests, applying a repertoire-size bias correction to TCR pairs. In a later analysis, false discovery rates were estimated by permuting HLA or CMV assignments 20 times. In a later analysis, co-occurring TCRs were grouped using DBSCAN, and TCRdist sequence similarity was added for clustering within HLA-allele-positive subsets. Repertoires with fewer than 30,000 or more than 120,000 public chains were left out of co-occurrence clustering, as were about five repertoires with anomalous nucleotide sharing. TCRdb obtained this table from immuneACCESS and retained in-frame rearrangements with V and J assigned. These tables miss some clones; where compared with another copy, unresolved V genes account for less than half of the shortfall, and the remainder is unexplained. V and J calls and clone size are those listed in that table; D and trimming were worked out from the DNA. The sample has roughly 120,000 clones on record, roughly 9.9% of them singletons. The ten largest clonotypes hold 3% of the sample.

The cohort comprised 670 or so healthy bone marrow donors. All cohort members were sampled while nominally healthy, although unrecorded immune exposures were likely present. The donor was CMV seronegative and was included in the group of hundreds of seronegative cohort members. A peripheral blood sample was provided by each donor, and peripheral blood mononuclear cells were used for TCR beta sequencing. Genomic DNA extraction from the blood cell samples was performed with the Qiagen DNeasy Blood Extraction Kit. Study-wide findings and limitations: A cluster of highly shared sequence variants was judged likely to be a technical artifact of the sequencing pipeline. V-gene and J-gene trimming of TCR beta chains was associated with a missense DCLRE1C variant in a later genetic analysis, and the association was replicated in an independent cohort. Most TCR sequences were observed very rarely across donors, whereas some public TCRs were present in many individuals. The authors suggested that the approach could potentially be generalized to other disease states and immunological phenotypes. According to a later analysis, TCR association rates differed among HLA loci, with DRB1 alleles showing the most associated TCRs and HLA-C alleles showing the fewest. Only TCR beta chains were sequenced in this cohort, and the absence of alpha or paired-chain data limited detectable features. Cytomegalovirus status was reported to be diagnosed by the classifier with high specificity and sensitivity in both the original and validation cohorts. HLA typing was unavailable for some donors at each locus, so association tests used only the typed subset. Linkage disequilibrium might explain the correlated functional status among segregating V segments, but an unknown experimental factor could not be ruled out. A total of roughly 160 TCR beta chains were listed by the study as associated with cytomegalovirus. In a later analysis, HLA-associated TCR beta chains showed more clonal expansion and lower generation probabilities than non-associated chains that were equally common. In vitro tests confirmed that three of the cytomegalovirus-associated TCR beta chains recognize cytomegalovirus antigens. A further reported finding was that TCR beta sequences accurately predicted the HLA-A and HLA-B alleles for most subjects in the first cohort. The presence/absence analyses assumed that sequencing depth was roughly uniform across donors, and that assumption may not be true. An earlier analysis of approximately 500 of the donors showed that most TCR beta V segments appeared in productive rearrangements either about 87% or about 30% of the time, which broadly matched IMGT annotations. Because counts were too low, seventeen rarely observed V segments, including chromosome 9 orphons, were left out of the earlier analysis of 587 of the donors. A later analysis associated around 16,000 TCR beta sequences with specific HLA alleles at a false discovery rate of 0.05. Several of the top co-occurrence clusters appeared to be linked to parvovirus B19, influenza, CMV and Epstein-Barr virus, according to a later analysis. Assigning TCR associations to individual alleles was difficult when HLA alleles, especially DR and DQ, strongly co-occurred. Some IMGT-functional V segments, including TRBV6-2 and TRBV6-3, could not be told apart with the 87-base-pair reads, so those segments were excluded. According to a later genetic analysis, donors in an Asian-associated ancestry cluster had fewer N-insertions in productive TCRs than the roughly 670-donor mean. Most CMV-associated TCR beta chains appeared to be HLA-restricted in a later analysis, and the HLA associations seemed to be driven largely by CMV exposure. Immune exposure information for the cohort was limited to CMV serostatus.

V is pruned by 5 bases and J by 13 bases, leaving 6 bases of the junction without a gene match. Looking up the germline V gene (reference sequence) yields CDR1 MNHEY and CDR2 SMNVEV. CDR3 length: 11 amino acids, cysteine to phenylalanine. Just the 33-base CDR3 DNA is kept, in frame starting at base 1. The clonotype was recovered from a man aged 25-45 years in good health and CMV-seronegative. The rearranged chain carries TRBV27 and TRBJ2-7; a stretch of 9 junction bases matches TRBD1. The sequenced sample was PBMCs. The CDR3 protein: CASSVGQGLYF. The nucleotides are TGTGCCAGCAGTGTCGGACAGGGGCTATACTTC.